This is a list of T cell receptor beta chains from one sample in a study of shared clonotypes between healthy human individuals. The method was immunoSEQ multiplex PCR; TCRdb's version includes in-frame clones alone and lacks a portion of them. In the table there are roughly 1.4 million clones, 97% to 99% of which are singletons. The sequencing sample was made of naive CD4+ T cells sorted from blood. The receptors were gathered from a man aged 25-45 years in good health. CDR3s include the opening cysteine and the closing phenylalanine or tryptophan. The D gene is left open where the match is weak. Clone size is shown for a subset of rows, as once, few, many or a class of expanded clone.

abundance: .; v_gene: TRBV28; j_gene: TRBJ2-2; d_gene: .; CDR3nt: TGTGCCAGCAGTTTCGCCAGATGGTACGCCGGGGAGCTGTTTTTT; CDR3aa: CASSFARWYAGELFF
abundance: .; v_gene: TRBV7-8; j_gene: TRBJ2-7; d_gene: TRBD1; CDR3nt: TGTGCCAGCAGCAACCGGGACAGGGACTACGAGCAGTACTTC; CDR3aa: CASSNRDRDYEQYF
abundance: .; v_gene: TRBV18; j_gene: TRBJ1-5; d_gene: .; CDR3nt: TGTGCCAGCTCACCGTTGGGGGATAGCAATCAGCCCCAGCATTTT; CDR3aa: CASSPLGDSNQPQHF
abundance: .; v_gene: TRBV11-2; j_gene: TRBJ2-1; d_gene: TRBD2; CDR3nt: TGTGCCAGCAGCTTTGGACTAGCGGCAAACAATGAGCAGTTCTTC; CDR3aa: CASSFGLAANNEQFF
abundance: .; v_gene: TRBV6-5; j_gene: TRBJ2-3; d_gene: .; CDR3nt: TGTGCCAGCAGTTACTTAGGCGGAAACACAGATACGCAGTATTTT; CDR3aa: CASSYLGGNTDTQYF
abundance: .; v_gene: TRBV10-3; j_gene: TRBJ2-2; d_gene: .; CDR3nt: TGTGCCATCAGGGAACCGGGACAAGACACCGGGGAGCTGTTTTTT; CDR3aa: CAIREPGQDTGELFF
abundance: .; v_gene: TRBV2; j_gene: TRBJ2-2; d_gene: .; CDR3nt: TGTGCCAGCAGTGAGTGGCGCTACACCGGGGAGCTGTTTTTT; CDR3aa: CASSEWRYTGELFF
abundance: .; v_gene: TRBV5-1; j_gene: TRBJ2-7; d_gene: TRBD2; CDR3nt: TGCGCCAGCAGCTTGGCCGCTAGCGGCTACGAGCAGTACTTC; CDR3aa: CASSLAASGYEQYF
abundance: .; v_gene: TRBV10-3; j_gene: TRBJ2-7; d_gene: .; CDR3nt: TGTGCCATCAGTAGCTCCGGAAAGGTATACGAGCAGTACTTC; CDR3aa: CAISSSGKVYEQYF
abundance: .; v_gene: TRBV27; j_gene: TRBJ2-3; d_gene: .; CDR3nt: TGTGCCAGCAGCAATCCAGGGGTCATTACGCAGTATTTT; CDR3aa: CASSNPGVITQYF
abundance: .; v_gene: TRBV7-7; j_gene: TRBJ2-5; d_gene: TRBD2; CDR3nt: TGTGCCAGCAGCTTAGCGCCGGGGAGGGGAGAGACCCAGTACTTC; CDR3aa: CASSLAPGRGETQYF
abundance: .; v_gene: TRBV2; j_gene: TRBJ1-1; d_gene: .; CDR3nt: TGTGCCAGCAGTGTGGTTTCCGTGAACACTGAAGCTTTCTTT; CDR3aa: CASSVVSVNTEAFF
abundance: .; v_gene: TRBV30; j_gene: TRBJ2-7; d_gene: TRBD2; CDR3nt: TGTGCCTGGAGTGTACCTGAGCGGGGCTCCTACGAGCAGTACTTC; CDR3aa: CAWSVPERGSYEQYF
abundance: .; v_gene: TRBV18; j_gene: TRBJ2-1; d_gene: .; CDR3nt: TGTGCCAGCTCACCCCCCGGACAGGCGGGAGGAAATGAGCAGTTCTTC; CDR3aa: CASSPPGQAGGNEQFF
abundance: .; v_gene: TRBV7-8; j_gene: TRBJ2-7; d_gene: .; CDR3nt: TGTGCCAGCAGCTTATCAGGTGGCGAGCAGTACTTC; CDR3aa: CASSLSGGEQYF
abundance: .; v_gene: TRBV5-8; j_gene: TRBJ2-2; d_gene: TRBD2; CDR3nt: TGTGCCAGCGGCGTAATAGCGGGAGGAGCGACCGGGGAGCTGTTTTTT; CDR3aa: CASGVIAGGATGELFF
abundance: .; v_gene: TRBV18; j_gene: TRBJ1-2; d_gene: .; CDR3nt: TGTGCCAGCTCTCTAGGGGGGGGCGAACTCTATGGCTACACCTTC; CDR3aa: CASSLGGGELYGYTF
abundance: .; v_gene: TRBV5-1; j_gene: TRBJ2-7; d_gene: TRBD1; CDR3nt: TGCGCCAGCAGATTGACAGGGGTTGGCGGGGAGCAGTACTTC; CDR3aa: CASRLTGVGGEQYF
abundance: .; v_gene: TRBV11-2; j_gene: TRBJ2-5; d_gene: .; CDR3nt: TGTGCCAGCAGCTCCATTCAAGAGACCCAGTACTTC; CDR3aa: CASSSIQETQYF
abundance: .; v_gene: TRBV28; j_gene: TRBJ1-1; d_gene: .; CDR3nt: TGTGCCACCATGATAATGAACACTGAAGCTTTCTTT; CDR3aa: CATMIMNTEAFF
abundance: .; v_gene: TRBV28; j_gene: TRBJ1-2; d_gene: .; CDR3nt: TGTGCCACCGGACTGACAGAAAGGTTCTATGGCTACACCTTC; CDR3aa: CATGLTERFYGYTF
abundance: .; v_gene: TRBV27; j_gene: TRBJ2-2; d_gene: .; CDR3nt: TGTGCCAGCAGTTTACGACCGTACGGGAGCCGTCCCGGGGAGCTGTTTTTT; CDR3aa: CASSLRPYGSRPGELFF
abundance: once; v_gene: TRBV18; j_gene: TRBJ1-2; d_gene: .; CDR3nt: TGTGCCAGCTCAATCAGTATGGATGGCTACACCTTC; CDR3aa: CASSISMDGYTF
abundance: .; v_gene: TRBV28; j_gene: TRBJ2-7; d_gene: TRBD1; CDR3nt: TGTGCCAGCGAGGACAGGATAAGCTCCTACGAGCAGTACTTC; CDR3aa: CASEDRISSYEQYF
abundance: .; v_gene: TRBV5-4; j_gene: TRBJ2-1; d_gene: .; CDR3nt: TGTGCCAGCAGCCGCAGGGTCCGTGAGCAGTTCTTC; CDR3aa: CASSRRVREQFF
abundance: once; v_gene: TRBV5-1; j_gene: TRBJ1-1; d_gene: .; CDR3nt: TGCGCCAGCAGCTTGCTCGCGGACACTGAAGCTTTCTTT; CDR3aa: CASSLLADTEAFF
abundance: .; v_gene: TRBV6-5; j_gene: TRBJ2-2; d_gene: .; CDR3nt: TGTGCCAGCAGTGTTCTTCCGAACACCGGGGAGCTGTTTTTT; CDR3aa: CASSVLPNTGELFF
abundance: .; v_gene: TRBV5-1; j_gene: TRBJ2-2; d_gene: .; CDR3nt: TGCGCCAGCAGCTTGGACCTCACCGGGGAGCTGTTTTTT; CDR3aa: CASSLDLTGELFF
abundance: .; v_gene: TRBV18; j_gene: TRBJ2-1; d_gene: TRBD2; CDR3nt: TGTGCCAGCTCACCTTGGCGGGAGAGGAGCGATGAGCAGTTCTTC; CDR3aa: CASSPWRERSDEQFF
abundance: .; v_gene: TRBV5-1; j_gene: TRBJ1-1; d_gene: .; CDR3nt: TGCGCCAGCAGCCCTAGGACAGTCTCCAGGCAGAACACTGAAGCTTTCTTT; CDR3aa: CASSPRTVSRQNTEAFF
abundance: .; v_gene: TRBV11-3; j_gene: TRBJ2-3; d_gene: TRBD2; CDR3nt: TGTGCCAGCAGCTTAGTTACGGGAGGGAACACAGATACGCAGTATTTT; CDR3aa: CASSLVTGGNTDTQYF
abundance: once; v_gene: TRBV19; j_gene: TRBJ2-7; d_gene: TRBD2; CDR3nt: TGTGCCAGTAGTATAGGCGGGAGTTCGGACGAGCAGTACTTC; CDR3aa: CASSIGGSSDEQYF
abundance: .; v_gene: TRBV27; j_gene: TRBJ2-7; d_gene: TRBD1; CDR3nt: TGTGCCAGCAGCGACGGACAGGGGGTAGGTTACGAGCAGTACTTC; CDR3aa: CASSDGQGVGYEQYF
abundance: .; v_gene: TRBV28; j_gene: TRBJ1-2; d_gene: .; CDR3nt: TGTGCCAGCAGTACTTACGCATCTAACTATGGCTACACCTTC; CDR3aa: CASSTYASNYGYTF
abundance: .; v_gene: TRBV18; j_gene: TRBJ2-7; d_gene: TRBD2; CDR3nt: TGTGCCAGCTCCTCCCAGGGACTAGCGGGAGGACCTTACGAGCAGTACTTC; CDR3aa: CASSSQGLAGGPYEQYF
abundance: .; v_gene: TRBV28; j_gene: TRBJ1-1; d_gene: .; CDR3nt: TGTGCCAGCAGTTTAGTCGGATTTATTGAAGCTTTCTTT; CDR3aa: CASSLVGFIEAFF
abundance: .; v_gene: TRBV9; j_gene: TRBJ2-3; d_gene: TRBD1; CDR3nt: TGTGCCAGCAGCCTGGGACAGGGTGTTTTAGATACGCAGTATTTT; CDR3aa: CASSLGQGVLDTQYF
abundance: .; v_gene: TRBV7-8; j_gene: TRBJ2-2; d_gene: .; CDR3nt: TGTGCCAGCAGCGCCCAATTGGGGGGAGCCAACACCGGGGAGCTGTTTTTT; CDR3aa: CASSAQLGGANTGELFF
abundance: .; v_gene: TRBV6-5; j_gene: TRBJ2-1; d_gene: .; CDR3nt: TGTGCCAGCAGTTTACTCCGGGGGTATGATGAGCAGTTCTTC; CDR3aa: CASSLLRGYDEQFF
abundance: .; v_gene: TRBV2; j_gene: TRBJ2-1; d_gene: .; CDR3nt: TGTGCCTGTCCGAAGGACACCCCAGAGGATGAGCAGTTCTTC; CDR3aa: CACPKDTPEDEQFF
abundance: .; v_gene: TRBV9; j_gene: TRBJ2-6; d_gene: .; CDR3nt: TGTGCCAGCAGCATCGTTAGGGGAGCATCTGGGGCCAACGTCCTGACTTTC; CDR3aa: CASSIVRGASGANVLTF
abundance: .; v_gene: TRBV5-4; j_gene: TRBJ2-3; d_gene: TRBD2; CDR3nt: TGTGCCAGCAGCCTCTTCCCTGTGACGGGAGGCGGGGATACGCAGTATTTT; CDR3aa: CASSLFPVTGGGDTQYF
abundance: .; v_gene: TRBV7-2; j_gene: TRBJ2-5; d_gene: .; CDR3nt: TGTGCCAGCAGCCCCAAAGAGACCCAGTACTTC; CDR3aa: CASSPKETQYF
abundance: .; v_gene: TRBV7-9; j_gene: TRBJ2-7; d_gene: TRBD2; CDR3nt: TGTGCCAGCAGCTACTATAGCGGGGCGACCTACGAGCAGTACTTC; CDR3aa: CASSYYSGATYEQYF
abundance: .; v_gene: TRBV5-6; j_gene: TRBJ1-4; d_gene: TRBD1; CDR3nt: TGTGCCAGCAGCTTAACCCCCAGGGGGCAGACTAATGAAAAACTGTTTTTT; CDR3aa: CASSLTPRGQTNEKLFF
abundance: .; v_gene: TRBV6-5; j_gene: TRBJ2-7; d_gene: .; CDR3nt: TGTGCCAGCAGGACGACCACCTACGAGCAGTACTTC; CDR3aa: CASRTTTYEQYF
abundance: .; v_gene: TRBV7-9; j_gene: TRBJ2-7; d_gene: TRBD2; CDR3nt: TGTGCCAGCAGCCTGACTAGCGGGAGCGTGTACGAGCAGTACTTC; CDR3aa: CASSLTSGSVYEQYF
abundance: .; v_gene: TRBV5-1; j_gene: TRBJ2-4; d_gene: .; CDR3nt: TGCGCCAGCAGCTTGATCCCCCGAAACATTCAGTACTTC; CDR3aa: CASSLIPRNIQYF
abundance: .; v_gene: TRBV2; j_gene: TRBJ2-3; d_gene: TRBD2; CDR3nt: TGTGCCAGCCACCACCTGACTAGCGGGAGGGCCACAGATACGCAGTATTTT; CDR3aa: CASHHLTSGRATDTQYF
abundance: few; v_gene: TRBV18; j_gene: TRBJ1-5; d_gene: .; CDR3nt: TGTGCCAGCTCCAATACCCGAACATATCAGCCCCAGCATTTT; CDR3aa: CASSNTRTYQPQHF
abundance: .; v_gene: TRBV5-1; j_gene: TRBJ2-1; d_gene: TRBD2; CDR3nt: TGCGCCAGCAGCAAACTAGCGGGGCGGCTCAATGAGCAGTTCTTC; CDR3aa: CASSKLAGRLNEQFF
abundance: .; v_gene: TRBV19; j_gene: TRBJ2-2; d_gene: .; CDR3nt: TGTGCCAGTAGGTCCAGGAACGTCGGGGAGCTGTTTTTT; CDR3aa: CASRSRNVGELFF
abundance: once; v_gene: TRBV7-9; j_gene: TRBJ2-5; d_gene: TRBD1; CDR3nt: TGTGCCAGCAGCTTAACGGACAGGTTCCAAGAGACCCAGTACTTC; CDR3aa: CASSLTDRFQETQYF
abundance: .; v_gene: TRBV28; j_gene: TRBJ2-5; d_gene: .; CDR3nt: TGTGCCAGCAGCCATCGGAAGGTAGAGACCCAGTACTTC; CDR3aa: CASSHRKVETQYF
abundance: once; v_gene: TRBV4-1; j_gene: TRBJ2-7; d_gene: .; CDR3nt: TGCGCCAGCAGCCTGGTGGATCGGAAGCCCTACGAGCAGTACTTC; CDR3aa: CASSLVDRKPYEQYF
abundance: .; v_gene: TRBV7-2; j_gene: TRBJ2-2; d_gene: TRBD1; CDR3nt: TGTGCCAGCAGCTTAGCTCTTCAGGGGGCTTACACCGGGGAGCTGTTTTTT; CDR3aa: CASSLALQGAYTGELFF
abundance: .; v_gene: TRBV9; j_gene: TRBJ1-1; d_gene: .; CDR3nt: TGTGCCAGCAGCGTTTTGGACCTGGACACTGAAGCTTTCTTT; CDR3aa: CASSVLDLDTEAFF